This TCR beta chain emerged from a study of cytomegalovirus exposure and HLA in healthy donors. Primers: 60 Vbeta forward and 13 Jbeta reverse. Profiling relied on immunoSEQ multiplex PCR, and the TCRdb table lists in-frame clones only, not all of them. The data contain some 70,000 clones, approximately 60% of them singletons. This clone was detected once. With 3 bases removed from V and 4 bases from J, the gap between germline ends came to 14 bases. Germline V CDR1 and CDR2: KGHSH, LQKENI. CDR3 length: 15 residues. This sequence joins TRBV18 and TRBJ2-3, with a weak D call TRBD1 (7 bases). Specimen: PBMCs. The TCR comes from a woman in her forties or fifties in good health and CMV-seronegative. CDR3 amino acids: CASSPTGWEADTQYF. CDR3 bases: TGTGCCAGCTCACCGACAGGGTGGGAGGCAGATACGCAGTATTTT.